This section outlines one TCR beta chain sequence together with its context. What it binds is not known. In germline, CDR1 is LNHDA, CDR2 SQIVND (reference sequence). With V trimmed by 0 bases and J by 9 bases, 8 bases remained unmatched. This CDR3 contains 14 residues. Method: immunoSEQ multiplex PCR; TCRdb's copy keeps in-frame clones and lacks some. This table holds more than 300,000 clones, 86% found once. The data originate from a study of cytomegalovirus exposure and HLA in healthy donors. General observations from the study: The majority of TCR sequences were rare, yet some public TCRs appeared in many donors.

The rearrangement links TRBV19 to TRBJ2-7; TRBD2 aligns across 7 bases. The clonotype comes from a woman younger than 30 in good health and CMV-seronegative. Sample: PBMCs. DNA of the CDR3: TGTGCCAGTAGTATAGATGAACTAGCGACGCGGCAGTACTTC. It encodes CASSIDELATRQYF.